This T cell receptor beta chain was sequenced during a study of cytomegalovirus exposure and HLA in healthy donors. Overall study findings and caveats: As a later analysis showed, a missense DCLRE1C variant was linked to trimming of TCR beta V- and J-genes. TCR association rates varied by HLA locus in a later analysis, with DRB1 highest and HLA-C lowest.

In the case of this clone: The antigen is not known.

This PCR relied on a set of 60 Vbeta primers and 13 Jbeta primers. Generated by immunoSEQ multiplex PCR, the TCRdb table keeps only in-frame clones and is missing some. The table shows about 140,000 clones, with 73% occurring only once. After removal of 0 bases from V and 0 bases from J, the junction contained 3 bases not matched to a gene. Germline loops: CDR1 SGHRS, CDR2 YFSETQ. This CDR3 is built from 17 residues. Healthy bone marrow donors made up the donor group. V is TRBV5-1 and J is TRBJ2-6; TRBD1 agrees at 7 bases. The receptor comes from a human donor in good health. The specimen sequenced was PBMCs. DNA of the CDR3: TGCGCCAGCAGCTTGGACAGGGGAAGCTCTGGGGCCAACGTCCTGACTTTC. Translating it yields CASSLDRGSSGANVLTF.